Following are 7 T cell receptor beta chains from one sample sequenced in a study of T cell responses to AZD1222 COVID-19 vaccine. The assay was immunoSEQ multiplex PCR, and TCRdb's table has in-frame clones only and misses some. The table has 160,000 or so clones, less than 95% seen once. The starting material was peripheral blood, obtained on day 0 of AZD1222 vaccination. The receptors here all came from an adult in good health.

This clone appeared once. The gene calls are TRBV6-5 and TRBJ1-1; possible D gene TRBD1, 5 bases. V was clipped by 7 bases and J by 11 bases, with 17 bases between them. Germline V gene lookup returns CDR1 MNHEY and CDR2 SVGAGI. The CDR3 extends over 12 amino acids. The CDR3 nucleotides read TGTGCCAGCACCACCTCAGGGCGAAAGGCTTTCTTT. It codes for CASTTSGRKAFF.

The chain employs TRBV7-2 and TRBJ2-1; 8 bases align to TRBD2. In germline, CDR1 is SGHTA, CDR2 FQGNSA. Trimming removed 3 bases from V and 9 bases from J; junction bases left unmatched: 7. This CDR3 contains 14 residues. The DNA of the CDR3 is TGTGCCAGCAGCTTTGCCAGGGCGGGAGGTGAGCAGTTCTTC. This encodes CASSFARAGGEQFF.

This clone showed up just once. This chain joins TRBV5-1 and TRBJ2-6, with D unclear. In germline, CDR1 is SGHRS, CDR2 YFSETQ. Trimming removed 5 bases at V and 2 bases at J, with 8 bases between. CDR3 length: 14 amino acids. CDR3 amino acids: CASRVSPGANVLTF. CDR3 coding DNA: TGCGCCAGCAGGGTATCACCTGGGGCCAACGTCCTGACTTTC.

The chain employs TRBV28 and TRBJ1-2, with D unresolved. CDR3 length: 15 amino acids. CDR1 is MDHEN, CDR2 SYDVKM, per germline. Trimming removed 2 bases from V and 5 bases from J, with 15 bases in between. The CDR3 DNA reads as TGTGCCAGCAGTTTAGTAAGGGCGGAACTTTATGGCTACACCTTC. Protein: CASSLVRAELYGYTF.

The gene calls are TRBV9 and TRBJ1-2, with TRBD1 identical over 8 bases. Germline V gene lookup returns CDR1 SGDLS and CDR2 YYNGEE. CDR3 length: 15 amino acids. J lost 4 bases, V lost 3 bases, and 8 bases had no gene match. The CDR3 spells CASSAGQGSGYGYTF. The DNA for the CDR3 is TGTGCCAGCAGCGCCGGACAGGGTAGCGGCTATGGCTACACCTTC.

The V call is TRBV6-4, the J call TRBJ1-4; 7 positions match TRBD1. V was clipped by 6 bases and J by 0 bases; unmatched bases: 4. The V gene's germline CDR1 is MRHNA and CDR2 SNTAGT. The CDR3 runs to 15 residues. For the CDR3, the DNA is TGTGCCAGCAGGCGACAGGGCGCAACTAATGAAAAACTGTTTTTT. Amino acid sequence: CASRRQGATNEKLFF.

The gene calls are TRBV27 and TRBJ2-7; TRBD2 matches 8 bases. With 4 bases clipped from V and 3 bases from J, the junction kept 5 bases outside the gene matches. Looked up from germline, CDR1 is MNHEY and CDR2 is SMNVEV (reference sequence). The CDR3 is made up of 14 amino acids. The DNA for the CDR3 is TGTGCCAGCAGTTACCAGCGGGGGAACTACGAGCAGTACTTC. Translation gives CASSYQRGNYEQYF.